This is a list of T cell receptor beta chains from one sample in a study of blood T cells in healthy people across ages. From the 5' RACE reads, TCRdb called clonotypes with MiXCR, one entry per CDR3 protein. The data show approximately 1.5 million distinct CDR3 sequences, with roughly 32% seen just once and roughly 10% held by the top ten. What was sequenced was blood. These receptors were taken from a woman aged 25-40 years in good health. Each CDR3 is given with its conserved first and last residue. D genes are given only for firm matches. Clone size is given for some rows only: seen once, a few or many times, or a class if the clone is expanded.

abundance: few
j_gene: TRBJ1-1
len: 12
d_gene: NA
v_gene: TRBV29-1
CDR3nt: TGCAGCGTAGGGTCTGGGGGCCCTGAAGCTTTCTTT
CDR3aa: CSVGSGGPEAFF

abundance: NA
j_gene: TRBJ2-5
len: 15
d_gene: TRBD2
v_gene: TRBV9
CDR3nt: TGTGCCAGCAGCGTCCTGCGGGGGGGCCAAGAGACCCAGTACTTC
CDR3aa: CASSVLRGGQETQYF

abundance: few
j_gene: TRBJ2-7
len: 14
d_gene: NA
v_gene: TRBV20-1
CDR3nt: TGCAGTGGGAAGTTCGAGCGGGCCTCCTACGAGCAGTACTTC
CDR3aa: CSGKFERASYEQYF

abundance: few
j_gene: TRBJ2-7
len: 15
d_gene: NA
v_gene: TRBV4-2
CDR3nt: TGTGCCAGCAGCCAAGATGACAGCGCCTCCTACGAGCAGTACTTC
CDR3aa: CASSQDDSASYEQYF

abundance: NA
j_gene: TRBJ2-3
len: 14
d_gene: TRBD1
v_gene: TRBV20-1
CDR3nt: TGCAGTGCTAGAGAACAGGGGGCTTTGGATACGCAGTATTTT
CDR3aa: CSAREQGALDTQYF

abundance: few
j_gene: TRBJ1-1
len: 12
d_gene: NA
v_gene: TRBV15
CDR3nt: TGTGCCACCAGCAGAGGAAGGCTGGAAGCTTTCTTT
CDR3aa: CATSRGRLEAFF

abundance: NA
j_gene: TRBJ2-5
len: 15
d_gene: NA
v_gene: TRBV2
CDR3nt: TGTGCCAGCAGTGTCCGGCGGGGATACCAAGAGACCCAGTACTTC
CDR3aa: CASSVRRGYQETQYF

abundance: NA
j_gene: TRBJ1-1
len: 15
d_gene: NA
v_gene: TRBV18
CDR3nt: TGTGCCAGCTCACCGGCGGGGGGCCGGGACACTGAAGCTTTCTTT
CDR3aa: CASSPAGGRDTEAFF

abundance: NA
j_gene: TRBJ1-1
len: 13
d_gene: NA
v_gene: TRBV6-1
CDR3nt: TGTGCCAGCATCGGTCCACGAACCGCTGAAGCTTTCTTT
CDR3aa: CASIGPRTAEAFF

abundance: NA
j_gene: TRBJ1-4
len: 15
d_gene: NA
v_gene: TRBV12-3/TRBV12-4
CDR3nt: TGTGCCAGCAGTTTAGTGAAGGGGGGTGGTGAAAAACTGTTTTTT
CDR3aa: CASSLVKGGGEKLFF

abundance: NA
j_gene: TRBJ2-1
len: 22
d_gene: TRBD2
v_gene: TRBV11-2
CDR3nt: TGTGCCAGCAGCAACCCCAAGGGGGAAACTAGCGGGATCCAAGGATCGTACAATGAGCAGTTCTTC
CDR3aa: CASSNPKGETSGIQGSYNEQFF

abundance: few
j_gene: TRBJ2-1
len: 18
d_gene: TRBD2
v_gene: TRBV9
CDR3nt: TGTGCCAGCAGCGTATGGGCTAGCGGGAGGGCCGGTATAGATGAGCAGTTCTTC
CDR3aa: CASSVWASGRAGIDEQFF

abundance: many
j_gene: TRBJ2-7
len: 12
d_gene: NA
v_gene: TRBV7-9
CDR3nt: TGTGCCAGCAGCTCTAAGTCCTACGAGCAGTACTTC
CDR3aa: CASSSKSYEQYF

abundance: NA
j_gene: TRBJ1-1
len: 15
d_gene: NA
v_gene: TRBV4-1
CDR3nt: TGCGCCAGCAGCCTACAGGAATCAGGGCGGACTGAAGCTTTCTTT
CDR3aa: CASSLQESGRTEAFF

abundance: NA
j_gene: TRBJ2-5
len: 13
d_gene: NA
v_gene: TRBV20-1
CDR3nt: TGCAGTGCTAGAGATTTTTCCGGGGGGACCCAGTACTTC
CDR3aa: CSARDFSGGTQYF

abundance: NA
j_gene: TRBJ2-5
len: 14
d_gene: TRBD2
v_gene: TRBV20-1
CDR3nt: TGCAGTGCTAGAGCCTTAGCGGGGGTTGCGACCCAGTACTTC
CDR3aa: CSARALAGVATQYF

abundance: few
j_gene: TRBJ2-5
len: 15
d_gene: NA
v_gene: TRBV9
CDR3nt: TGTGCCAGCAGCGTAGCTCCTACTACCAGAGAGACCCAGTACTTC
CDR3aa: CASSVAPTTRETQYF

abundance: NA
j_gene: TRBJ2-2
len: 16
d_gene: TRBD2
v_gene: TRBV12-3/TRBV12-4
CDR3nt: TGTGCCAGCAGTTACTTAGCGGGAGGAGGGACCGGGGAGCTGTTTTTT
CDR3aa: CASSYLAGGGTGELFF

abundance: few
j_gene: TRBJ2-3
len: 14
d_gene: NA
v_gene: TRBV20-1
CDR3nt: TGCAGTGCTACCAAAAGGGACTCCACAGATACGCAGTATTTT
CDR3aa: CSATKRDSTDTQYF

abundance: NA
j_gene: TRBJ1-2
len: 15
d_gene: NA
v_gene: TRBV3-1
CDR3nt: TGTGCCAGCAGCCAAGTTTCTGGGGTTAACCATGGCTACACCTTC
CDR3aa: CASSQVSGVNHGYTF

abundance: NA
j_gene: TRBJ1-6
len: 16
d_gene: NA
v_gene: TRBV6-1
CDR3nt: TGTGCCAGCAGTGAGGACGGACTGTCCCGTAATTCACCCCTCCACTTT
CDR3aa: CASSEDGLSRNSPLHF

abundance: NA
j_gene: TRBJ1-4
len: 16
d_gene: TRBD1
v_gene: TRBV14
CDR3nt: TGTGCCAGCAGCCAAGATCGGGGGACAGAAAATGAAAAACTGTTTTTT
CDR3aa: CASSQDRGTENEKLFF

abundance: NA
j_gene: TRBJ1-5
len: 16
d_gene: TRBD1
v_gene: TRBV20-1
CDR3nt: TGCAGTGTTACGGACAGGAGGGCATATAGCAATCAGCCCCAGCATTTT
CDR3aa: CSVTDRRAYSNQPQHF

abundance: few
j_gene: TRBJ2-7
len: 14
d_gene: TRBD2
v_gene: TRBV27
CDR3nt: TGTGCCAGCAGTTGGCGGGAGGGCCTCTACGAGCAGTACTTC
CDR3aa: CASSWREGLYEQYF

abundance: few
j_gene: TRBJ2-7
len: 15
d_gene: TRBD1
v_gene: TRBV6-1
CDR3nt: TGTGCCAGCAGCGAATACAGGGGAAGCGGAGCCGAGCAGTACTTC
CDR3aa: CASSEYRGSGAEQYF

abundance: few
j_gene: TRBJ2-1
len: 12
d_gene: NA
v_gene: TRBV18
CDR3nt: TGTGCCAGCTCAGGAGAGTACAATGAGCAGTTCTTC
CDR3aa: CASSGEYNEQFF